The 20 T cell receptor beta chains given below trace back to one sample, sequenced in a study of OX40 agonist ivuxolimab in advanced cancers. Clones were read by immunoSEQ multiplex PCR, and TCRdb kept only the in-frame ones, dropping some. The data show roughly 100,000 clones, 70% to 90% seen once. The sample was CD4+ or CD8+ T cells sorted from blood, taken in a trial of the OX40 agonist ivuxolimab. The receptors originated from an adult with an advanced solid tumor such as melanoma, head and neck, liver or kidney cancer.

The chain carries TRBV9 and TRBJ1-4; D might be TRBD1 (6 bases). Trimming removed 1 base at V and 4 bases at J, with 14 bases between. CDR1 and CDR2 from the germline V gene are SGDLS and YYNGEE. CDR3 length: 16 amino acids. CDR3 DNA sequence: TGTGCCAGCAGCGTAACTCCAGGGGCCAATAATGAAAAACTGTTTTTT. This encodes CASSVTPGANNEKLFF. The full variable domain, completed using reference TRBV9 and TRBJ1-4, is DSGVTQTPKHLITATGQRVTLRCSPRSGDLSVYWYQQSLDQGLQFLIQYYNGEERAKGNILERFSAQQFPDLHSELNLSSLELGDSALYFCASSVTPGANNEKLFFGSGTQLSVL.

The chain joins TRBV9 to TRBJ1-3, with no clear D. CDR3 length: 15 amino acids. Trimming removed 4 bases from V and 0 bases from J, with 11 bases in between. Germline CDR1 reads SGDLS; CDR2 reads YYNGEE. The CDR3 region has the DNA TGTGCCAGCAGCTTAACGGCCCTCTCTGGAAACACCATATATTTT. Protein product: CASSLTALSGNTIYF.

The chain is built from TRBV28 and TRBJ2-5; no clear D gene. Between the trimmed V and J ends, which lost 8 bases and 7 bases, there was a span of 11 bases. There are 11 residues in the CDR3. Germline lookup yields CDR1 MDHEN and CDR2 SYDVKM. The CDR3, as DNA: TGTGCCAGCTGGAGCTTGGGGACCCAGTACTTC. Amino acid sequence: CASWSLGTQYF.

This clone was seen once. The CDR3: CASSLTPSPANYGYTF. The CDR3 region has the DNA TGTGCCAGCAGCTTAACCCCTTCGCCGGCTAACTATGGCTACACCTTC. This chain links TRBV7-6 with TRBJ1-2; no clear D. This CDR3 comprises 16 residues. Per germline, CDR1 SGHVS and CDR2 FNYEAQ. Trimming took 2 bases from V and 0 from J, leaving 13 bases between them. The complete variable domain, with remaining parts taken from reference TRBV7-6 and TRBJ1-2, reads GAGVSQSPRYKVTKRGQDVALRCDPISGHVSLYWYRQALGQGPEFLTYFNYEAQQDKSGLPNDRFSAERPEGSISTLTIQRTEQRDSAMYRCASSLTPSPANYGYTFGSGTRLTVV.

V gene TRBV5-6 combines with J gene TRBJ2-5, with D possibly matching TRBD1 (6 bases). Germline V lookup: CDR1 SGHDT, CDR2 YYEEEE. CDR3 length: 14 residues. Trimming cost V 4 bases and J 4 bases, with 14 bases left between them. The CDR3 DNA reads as TGTGCCAGCAGCCCGAGGCCAGGGGCAGAGACCCAGTACTTC. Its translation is CASSPRPGAETQYF.

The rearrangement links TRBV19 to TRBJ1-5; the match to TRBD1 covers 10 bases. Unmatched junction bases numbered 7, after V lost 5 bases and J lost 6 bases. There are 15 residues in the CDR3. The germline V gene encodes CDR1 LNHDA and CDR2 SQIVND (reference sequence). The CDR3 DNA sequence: TGTGCCAGTAGTGGAGGGACAGGGGAGGCTCAGCCCCAGCATTTT. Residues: CASSGGTGEAQPQHF.

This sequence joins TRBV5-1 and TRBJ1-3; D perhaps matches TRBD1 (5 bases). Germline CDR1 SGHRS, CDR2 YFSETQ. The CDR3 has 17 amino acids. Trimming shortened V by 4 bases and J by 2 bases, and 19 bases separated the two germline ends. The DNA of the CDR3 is TGCGCCAGCAGCACGGGACCCAGTGGCATACCTGGAAACACCATATATTTT. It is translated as CASSTGPSGIPGNTIYF.

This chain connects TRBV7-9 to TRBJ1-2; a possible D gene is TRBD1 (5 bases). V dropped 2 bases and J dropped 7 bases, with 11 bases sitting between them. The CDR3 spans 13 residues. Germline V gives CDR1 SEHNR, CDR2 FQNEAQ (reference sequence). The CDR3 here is CASSLSSGTGYTF. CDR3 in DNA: TGTGCCAGCAGCTTATCTTCAGGGACTGGCTACACCTTC.

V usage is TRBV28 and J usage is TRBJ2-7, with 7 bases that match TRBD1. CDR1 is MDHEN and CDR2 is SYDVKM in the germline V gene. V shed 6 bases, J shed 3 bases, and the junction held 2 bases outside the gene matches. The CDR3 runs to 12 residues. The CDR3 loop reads CASRAGGYEQYF. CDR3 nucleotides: TGTGCCAGCAGGGCAGGGGGCTACGAGCAGTACTTC. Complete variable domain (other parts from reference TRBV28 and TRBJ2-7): DVKVTQSSRYLVKRTGEKVFLECVQDMDHENMFWYRQDPGLGLRLIYFSYDVKMKEKGDIPEGYSVSREKKERFSLILESASTNQTSMYLCASRAGGYEQYFGPGTRLTVT.

The CDR3 reads CASSVGAKNTEAFF. Written as DNA, the CDR3 is TGTGCCAGCAGCGTCGGGGCTAAGAACACTGAAGCTTTCTTT. The gene calls are TRBV9 and TRBJ1-1; weak D call: TRBD1 (5 bases). V lost 2 bases and J lost 1, with 9 bases in between. The germline gives CDR1 SGDLS, CDR2 YYNGEE. The CDR3 covers 14 residues. Combining the CDR3 with reference TRBV9 and TRBJ1-1 gives the whole variable domain DSGVTQTPKHLITATGQRVTLRCSPRSGDLSVYWYQQSLDQGLQFLIQYYNGEERAKGNILERFSAQQFPDLHSELNLSSLELGDSALYFCASSVGAKNTEAFFGQGTRLTVV.

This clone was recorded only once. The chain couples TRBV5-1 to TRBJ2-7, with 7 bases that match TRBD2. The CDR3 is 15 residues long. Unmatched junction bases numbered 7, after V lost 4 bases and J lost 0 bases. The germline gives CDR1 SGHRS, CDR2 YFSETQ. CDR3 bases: TGCGCCAGCAGCCAGCGGGGCGGGGCCTCCTACGAGCAGTACTTC. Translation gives CASSQRGGASYEQYF.

This CDR3 is CASSLPGQFHEQYF. As DNA, the CDR3 is TGTGCCAGCAGTTTACCGGGACAGTTCCACGAGCAGTACTTC. The chain recombines TRBV6-5 with TRBJ2-7, with 7 nucleotides matching TRBD1. This CDR3 is built from 14 residues. J gave up 5 bases and V 4 bases, and 8 bases lay outside the gene matches. Germline CDR1 MNHEY, CDR2 SVGAGI.

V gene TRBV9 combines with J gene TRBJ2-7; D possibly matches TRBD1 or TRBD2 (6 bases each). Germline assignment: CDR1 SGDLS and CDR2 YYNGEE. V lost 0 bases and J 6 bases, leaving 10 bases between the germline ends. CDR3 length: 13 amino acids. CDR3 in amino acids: CASSVAGAGEQYF. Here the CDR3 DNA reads TGTGCCAGCAGCGTAGCGGGGGCTGGCGAGCAGTACTTC.

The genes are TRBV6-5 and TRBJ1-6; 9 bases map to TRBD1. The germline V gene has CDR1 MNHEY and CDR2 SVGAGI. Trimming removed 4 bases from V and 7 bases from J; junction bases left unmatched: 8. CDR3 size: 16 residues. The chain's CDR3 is CASSSRTGARNSPLHF. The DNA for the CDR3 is TGTGCCAGCAGTTCTAGGACAGGGGCGCGGAATTCACCCCTCCACTTT.

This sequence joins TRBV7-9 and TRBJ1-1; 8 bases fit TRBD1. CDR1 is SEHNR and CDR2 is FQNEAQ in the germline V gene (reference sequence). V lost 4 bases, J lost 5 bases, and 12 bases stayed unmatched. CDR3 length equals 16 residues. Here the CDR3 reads CASSSPGGPERTEAFF. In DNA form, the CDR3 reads TGTGCCAGCAGCTCGCCAGGGGGCCCGGAAAGGACTGAAGCTTTCTTT. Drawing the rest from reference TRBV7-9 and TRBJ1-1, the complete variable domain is DTGVSQNPRHKITKRGQNVTFRCDPISEHNRLYWYRQTLGQGPEFLTYFQNEAQLEKSRLLSDRFSAERPKGSFSTLEIQRTEQGDSAMYLCASSSPGGPERTEAFFGQGTRLTVV.

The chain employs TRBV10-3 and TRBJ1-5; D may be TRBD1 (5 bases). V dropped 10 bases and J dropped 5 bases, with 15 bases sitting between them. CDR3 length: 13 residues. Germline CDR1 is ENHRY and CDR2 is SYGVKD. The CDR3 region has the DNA TGTGCCACTTCGAAAGGGGAGCATCAGCCCCAGCATTTT. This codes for CATSKGEHQPQHF.

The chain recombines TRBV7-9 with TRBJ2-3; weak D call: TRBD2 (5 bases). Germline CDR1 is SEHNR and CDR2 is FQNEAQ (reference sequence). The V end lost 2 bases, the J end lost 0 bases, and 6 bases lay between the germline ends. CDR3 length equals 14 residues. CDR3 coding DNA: TGTGCCAGCAGCTTAACTAGTAGCACAGATACGCAGTATTTT. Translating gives CASSLTSSTDTQYF.

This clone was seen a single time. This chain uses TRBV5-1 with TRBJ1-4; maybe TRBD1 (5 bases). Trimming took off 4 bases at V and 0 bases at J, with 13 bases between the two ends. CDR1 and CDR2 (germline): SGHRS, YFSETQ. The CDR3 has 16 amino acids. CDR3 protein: CASSNKDTTTNEKLFF. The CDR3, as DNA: TGCGCCAGCAGCAACAAGGACACAACAACTAATGAAAAACTGTTTTTT.

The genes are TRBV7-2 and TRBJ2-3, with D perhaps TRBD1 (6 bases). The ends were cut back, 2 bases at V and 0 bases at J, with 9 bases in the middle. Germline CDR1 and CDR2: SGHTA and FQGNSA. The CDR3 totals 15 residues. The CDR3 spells CASSLSGDSTDTQYF. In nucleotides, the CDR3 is TGTGCCAGCAGCTTATCAGGGGACAGCACAGATACGCAGTATTTT.

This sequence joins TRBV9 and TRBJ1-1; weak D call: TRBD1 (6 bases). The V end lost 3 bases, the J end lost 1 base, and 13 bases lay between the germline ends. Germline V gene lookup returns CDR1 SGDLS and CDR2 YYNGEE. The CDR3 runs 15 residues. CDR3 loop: CASSEGEGRNTEAFF. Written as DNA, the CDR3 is TGTGCCAGCAGCGAGGGGGAGGGGCGGAACACTGAAGCTTTCTTT.